The T cell receptor (beta chain) described here comes from a study of blood T cell repertoires in COVID-19. Study-level information: Italy, Spain and the United States were the sources of the convalescent and acute COVID-19 samples. T cells, B-cell-depleted T cells, or PBMCs provided the cDNA or gDNA that served as material.

This clone was observed once. Using immunoSEQ multiplex PCR, the repertoire was profiled, and TCRdb retains in-frame clones only, with some absent. Counted here are about 170,000 clones, approximately 82% occurring once; the ten biggest clones make up approximately 18%. The specimen sequenced was peripheral blood. The TCR comes from a woman in her 70s who had recovered from COVID-19.

This CDR3 is CASSWTGGDYGYTF. The CDR3 region has the DNA TGTGCCAGCAGTTGGACAGGGGGTGACTATGGCTACACCTTC. The chain employs TRBV28 and TRBJ1-2; 10 nucleotides align to TRBD1. Germline V gene sequence: CDR1 MDHEN, CDR2 SYDVKM. V dropped 4 bases and J dropped 3; count of bases not matched to a gene: 2. The CDR3 covers 14 residues.